The 11 T cell receptor beta chains below all came from one sample that was sequenced in a study of T cells in localized non-small cell lung cancer. TCRdb keeps only in-frame clones here, not all; method: immunoSEQ multiplex PCR. This sample has 30,000 to 40,000 clones, with around 73% found just once. The sequencing here drew on peripheral blood, taken before any cancer treatment. These receptors all stem from a male donor aged 60 or older with stage II squamous cell lung carcinoma.

This sequence joins TRBV19 and TRBJ2-5, with 8 bases fitting TRBD2. Germline V lookup: CDR1 LNHDA, CDR2 SQIVND (reference sequence). The CDR3 has 15 amino acids. V was pared by 2 bases and J by 2 bases, with 4 bases of the junction left unmatched. The CDR3 DNA reads TGTGCCAGTAGTATAAGCGGGACTAGTCAAGAGACCCAGTACTTC. This gives the protein CASSISGTSQETQYF.

This chain links TRBV29-1 with TRBJ2-5; D is ambiguous. The CDR3 consists of 11 residues. Germline assignment: CDR1 SQVTM and CDR2 ANQGSEA. The V and J ends lost 5 bases and 4 bases respectively, with 8 bases between them. The CDR3 nucleotides read TGCAGCGTTCGGGTAGGAGAGACCCAGTACTTC. It codes for CSVRVGETQYF.

V gene TRBV5-1 combines with J gene TRBJ2-1; D is ambiguous. The CDR3 is 15 amino acids. Trimming stripped 0 bases from V and 7 bases from J, with 14 bases between. CDR1 and CDR2 from the germline V gene are SGHRS and YFSETQ. The DNA for the CDR3 is TGCGCCAGCAGCTTGGTATTAGTCAAATCGAATGAGCAGTTCTTC. Its protein product is CASSLVLVKSNEQFF.

The chain has TRBV10-1 and TRBJ2-7, with a tentative D call TRBD1 (5 bases). Per the germline V gene, CDR1 is WNHNN and CDR2 is SYGVQD (reference sequence). The CDR3 runs to 14 residues. Trimming stripped 0 bases from V and 4 bases from J, with 10 bases between. The CDR3 reads CASSESGRVYEQYF. The DNA of the CDR3 is TGCGCCAGCAGTGAGTCGGGGCGCGTTTACGAGCAGTACTTC.

In its sample, this clone was seen a few times. This CDR3 is CASSPGILAGVSEQYF. Written as DNA, the CDR3 is TGTGCCAGCAGCCCGGGAATCTTAGCGGGAGTCTCCGAGCAGTACTTC. J is TRBJ2-7 and V is TRBV4-2, with TRBD2 matching over 9 bases. This CDR3 contains 16 residues. The junction had 13 bases not matched to a gene; V was cut back by 4 bases and J by 6 bases. Germline V gene data show CDR1 as LGHNA and CDR2 as YNFKEQ.

The rearrangement links TRBV18 to TRBJ2-7, with D possibly matching TRBD1 (6 bases). The V end lost 3 bases, the J end lost 2 bases, and 11 bases lay between the germline ends. Germline CDR1 is KGHSH and CDR2 is LQKENI. The CDR3 contains 14 residues. The CDR3 nucleotides are TGTGCCAGCTCACCTGGGGGCGGAACCTACGAGCAGTACTTC. Translated: CASSPGGGTYEQYF.

This chain links TRBV11-2 with TRBJ2-1, with no clear D. This CDR3 has 13 residues. V lost 5 bases and J lost 7, with 12 bases in between. Germline-derived CDR1 and CDR2 are SGHAT and FQNNGV. The CDR3 region has the DNA TGTGCCAGCAGCCCCCGGCCGCTGAATGAGCAGTTCTTC. This sequence encodes CASSPRPLNEQFF.

The chain uses TRBV18 and TRBJ1-2; a possible D gene is TRBD1 (5 bases). Germline V lookup: CDR1 KGHSH, CDR2 LQKENI. V lost 5 bases and J lost 1, with 8 bases in between. CDR3 length equals 13 residues. The DNA of the CDR3 is TGTGCCAGCTCAACTGACAGTAACTATGGCTACACCTTC. As protein: CASSTDSNYGYTF.

The J gene is TRBJ2-5, the V gene TRBV9, with D perhaps given as TRBD1 or TRBD2 (5 bases each). The CDR3 covers 15 residues. V gave up 2 bases and J gave up 5 bases, with 16 bases separating them. Germline CDR1 and CDR2: SGDLS and YYNGEE. As DNA, the CDR3 is TGTGCCAGCAGCGTGGGGGTGAGCAATCCGGAGACCCAGTACTTC. Its protein is CASSVGVSNPETQYF.

The CDR3 DNA sequence: TGTGCCAGCTCACCGATCCGGGACAGGGAAATCGGGGAGCTGTTTTTT. Protein product: CASSPIRDREIGELFF. The gene calls are TRBV18 and TRBJ2-2; 9 positions match TRBD1. The V gene end was trimmed by 3 bases and the J gene end by 7 bases; junction bases not matched to a gene: 9. The germline V gene encodes CDR1 KGHSH and CDR2 LQKENI. The CDR3 has 16 residues. The full variable domain, its missing parts supplied by reference TRBV18 and TRBJ2-2, is NAGVMQNPRHLVRRRGQEARLRCSPMKGHSHVYWYRQLPEEGLKFMVYLQKENIIDESGMPKERFSAEFPKEGPSILRIQQVVRGDSAAYFCASSPIRDREIGELFFGEGSRLTVL.

V usage is TRBV14 and J usage is TRBJ1-1; D is unresolved. The CDR3 covers 15 residues. The germline CDR1 and CDR2 sequences are SGHDN and FVKESK. V lost 1 base and J lost 5, with 14 bases in between. DNA for the CDR3: TGTGCCAGCAGCCAAGCAACCGGGTGGGAAACTGAAGCTTTCTTT. This encodes CASSQATGWETEAFF.